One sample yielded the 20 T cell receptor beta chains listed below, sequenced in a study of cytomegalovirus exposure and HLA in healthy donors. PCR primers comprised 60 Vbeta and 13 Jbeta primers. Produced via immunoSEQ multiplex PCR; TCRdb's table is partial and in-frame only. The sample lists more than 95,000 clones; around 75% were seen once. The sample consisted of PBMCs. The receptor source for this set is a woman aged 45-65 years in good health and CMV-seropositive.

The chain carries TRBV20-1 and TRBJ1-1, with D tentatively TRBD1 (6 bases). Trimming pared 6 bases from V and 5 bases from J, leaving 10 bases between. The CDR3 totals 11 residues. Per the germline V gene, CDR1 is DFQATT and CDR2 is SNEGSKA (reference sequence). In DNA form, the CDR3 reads TGCAGTGCGGAACAGGGAACTGAAGCTTTCTTT. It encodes CSAEQGTEAFF.

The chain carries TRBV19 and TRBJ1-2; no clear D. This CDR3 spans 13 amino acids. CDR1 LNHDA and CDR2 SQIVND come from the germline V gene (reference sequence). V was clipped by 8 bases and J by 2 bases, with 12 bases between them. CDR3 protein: CASQLSGNYGYTF. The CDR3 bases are TGTGCCAGTCAACTCTCCGGGAACTATGGCTACACCTTC. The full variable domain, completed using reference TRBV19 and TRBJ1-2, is DGGITQSPKYLFRKEGQNVTLSCEQNLNHDAMYWYRQDPGQGLRLIYYSQIVNDFQKGDIAEGYSVSREKKESFPLTVTSAQKNPTAFYLCASQLSGNYGYTFGSGTRLTVV.

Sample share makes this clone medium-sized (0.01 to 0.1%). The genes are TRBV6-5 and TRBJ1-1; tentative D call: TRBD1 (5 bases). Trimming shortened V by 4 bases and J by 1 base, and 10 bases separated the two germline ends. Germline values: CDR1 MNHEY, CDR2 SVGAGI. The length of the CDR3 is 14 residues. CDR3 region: CASSSRQRNTEAFF. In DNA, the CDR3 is TGTGCCAGCAGTTCGCGACAGCGGAACACTGAAGCTTTCTTT.

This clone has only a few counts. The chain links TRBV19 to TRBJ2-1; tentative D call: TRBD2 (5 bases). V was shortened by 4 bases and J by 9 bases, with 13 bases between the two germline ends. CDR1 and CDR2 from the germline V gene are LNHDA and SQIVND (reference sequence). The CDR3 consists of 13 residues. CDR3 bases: TGTGCCAGTAGTAGGTCCCGGGAAGGTGAGCAGTTCTTC. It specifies CASSRSREGEQFF.

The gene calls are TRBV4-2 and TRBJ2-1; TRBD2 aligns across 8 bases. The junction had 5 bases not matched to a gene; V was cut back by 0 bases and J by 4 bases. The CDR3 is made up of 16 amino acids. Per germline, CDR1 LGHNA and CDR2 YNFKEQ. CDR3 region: CASSQEGAGGYNEQFF. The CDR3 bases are TGTGCCAGCAGCCAAGAAGGCGCGGGGGGTTACAATGAGCAGTTCTTC.

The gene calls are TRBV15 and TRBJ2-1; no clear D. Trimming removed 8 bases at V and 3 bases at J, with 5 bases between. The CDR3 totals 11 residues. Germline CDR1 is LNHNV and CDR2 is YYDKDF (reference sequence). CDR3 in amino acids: CATAGYNEQFF. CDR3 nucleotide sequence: TGTGCCACCGCCGGCTACAATGAGCAGTTCTTC. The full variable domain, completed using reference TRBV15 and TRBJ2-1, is DAMVIQNPRYQVTQFGKPVTLSCSQTLNHNVMYWYQQKSSQAPKLLFHYYDKDFNNEADTPDNFQSRRPNTSFCFLDIRSPGLGDTAMYLCATAGYNEQFFGPGTRLTVL.

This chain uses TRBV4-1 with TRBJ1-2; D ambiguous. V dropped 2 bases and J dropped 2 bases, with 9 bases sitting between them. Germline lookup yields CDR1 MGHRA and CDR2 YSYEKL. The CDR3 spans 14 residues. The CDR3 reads CASSQRAANYGYTF. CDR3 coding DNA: TGCGCCAGCAGCCAAAGAGCGGCGAACTATGGCTACACCTTC.

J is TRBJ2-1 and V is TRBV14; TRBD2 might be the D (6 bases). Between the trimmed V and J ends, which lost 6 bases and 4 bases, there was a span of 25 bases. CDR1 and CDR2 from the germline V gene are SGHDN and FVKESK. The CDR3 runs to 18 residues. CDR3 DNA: TGTGCCAGCAGTCGATACCGGGGAACTCGGAGGGCGTACAATGAGCAGTTCTTC. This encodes CASSRYRGTRRAYNEQFF.

CDR3 amino acids: CASSLDSGYGYTF. The CDR3 nucleotides read TGTGCCAGCAGCTTAGACTCAGGGTATGGCTACACCTTC. The V gene is TRBV7-3, the J gene TRBJ1-2; possibly TRBD1 for D (5 bases). The CDR3 consists of 13 residues. The V gene lost 2 bases and the J gene lost 5 bases, with 9 bases spanning the gap. CDR1 and CDR2 from the germline V gene are SGHTA and FQGTGA.

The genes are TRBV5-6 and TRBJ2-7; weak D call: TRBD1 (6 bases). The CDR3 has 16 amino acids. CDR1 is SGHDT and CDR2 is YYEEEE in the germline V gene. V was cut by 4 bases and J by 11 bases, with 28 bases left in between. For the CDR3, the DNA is TGTGCCAGCAGCCCCCCCCCTTACGGGACACCACGGCGTGAGTACTTC. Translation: CASSPPPYGTPRREYF.

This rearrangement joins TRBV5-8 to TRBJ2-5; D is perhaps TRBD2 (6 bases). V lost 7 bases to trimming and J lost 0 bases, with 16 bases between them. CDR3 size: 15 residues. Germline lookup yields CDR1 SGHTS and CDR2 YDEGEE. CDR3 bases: TGTGCCAGCGGCCCCCGGGAGAAGTACCAAGAGACCCAGTACTTC. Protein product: CASGPREKYQETQYF. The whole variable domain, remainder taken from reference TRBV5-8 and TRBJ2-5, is EAGVTQSPTHLIKTRGQQATLRCSPISGHTSVYWYQQALGLGLQFLLWYDEGEERNRGNFPPRFSGRQFPNYSSELNVNALELEDSALYLCASGPREKYQETQYFGPGTRLLVL.

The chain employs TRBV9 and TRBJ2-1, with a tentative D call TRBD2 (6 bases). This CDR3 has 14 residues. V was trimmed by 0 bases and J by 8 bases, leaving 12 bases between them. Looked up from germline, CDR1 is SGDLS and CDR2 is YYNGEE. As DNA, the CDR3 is TGTGCCAGCAGCGTAGGGCCTAGCGATGATGAGCAGTTCTTC. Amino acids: CASSVGPSDDEQFF.

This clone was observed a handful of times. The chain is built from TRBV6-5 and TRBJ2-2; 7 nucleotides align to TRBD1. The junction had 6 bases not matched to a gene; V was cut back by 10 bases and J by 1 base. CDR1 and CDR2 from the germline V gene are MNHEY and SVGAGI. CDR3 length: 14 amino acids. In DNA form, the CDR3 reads TGTGCCACCCAGGCAGGGGGGAACACCGGGGAGCTGTTTTTT. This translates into CATQAGGNTGELFF.

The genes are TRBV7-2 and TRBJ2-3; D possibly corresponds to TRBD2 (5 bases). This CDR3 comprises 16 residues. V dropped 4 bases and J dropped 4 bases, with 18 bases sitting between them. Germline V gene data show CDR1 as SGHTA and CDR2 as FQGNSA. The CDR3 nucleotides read TGTGCCAGCAGCTCGGGGAGCAGGACTCAGGCAGATACGCAGTATTTT. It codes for CASSSGSRTQADTQYF.

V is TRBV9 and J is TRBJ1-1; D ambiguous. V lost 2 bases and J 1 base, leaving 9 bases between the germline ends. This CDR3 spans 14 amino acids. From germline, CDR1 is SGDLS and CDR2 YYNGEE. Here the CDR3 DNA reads TGTGCCAGCAGCGTCTCGGGATCGAACACTGAAGCTTTCTTT. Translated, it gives CASSVSGSNTEAFF.

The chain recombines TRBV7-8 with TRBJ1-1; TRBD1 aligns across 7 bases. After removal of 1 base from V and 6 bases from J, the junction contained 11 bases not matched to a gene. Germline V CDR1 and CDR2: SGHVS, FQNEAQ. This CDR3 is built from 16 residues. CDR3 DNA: TGTGCCAGCAGCTTAGGGATCGGGCAGGGGGAGGCTGAAGCTTTCTTT. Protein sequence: CASSLGIGQGEAEAFF.

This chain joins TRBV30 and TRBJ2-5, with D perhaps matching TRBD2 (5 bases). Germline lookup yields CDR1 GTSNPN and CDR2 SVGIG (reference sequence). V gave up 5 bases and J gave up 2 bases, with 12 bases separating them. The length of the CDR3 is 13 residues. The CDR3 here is CAWAQLVQETQYF. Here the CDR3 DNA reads TGTGCCTGGGCGCAACTAGTACAAGAGACCCAGTACTTC. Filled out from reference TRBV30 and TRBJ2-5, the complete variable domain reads SQTIHQWPATLVQPVGSPLSLECTVEGTSNPNLYWYRQAAGRGLQLLFYSVGIGQISSEVPQNLSASRPQDRQFILSSKKLLLSDSGFYLCAWAQLVQETQYFGPGTRLLVL.

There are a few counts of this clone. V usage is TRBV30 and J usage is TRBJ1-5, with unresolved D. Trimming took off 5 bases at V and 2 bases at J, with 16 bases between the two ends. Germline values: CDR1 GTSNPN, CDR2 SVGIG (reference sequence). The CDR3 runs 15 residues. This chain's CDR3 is CAWPVRARGNQPQHF. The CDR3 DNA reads TGTGCCTGGCCGGTTCGAGCGAGGGGCAATCAGCCCCAGCATTTT.

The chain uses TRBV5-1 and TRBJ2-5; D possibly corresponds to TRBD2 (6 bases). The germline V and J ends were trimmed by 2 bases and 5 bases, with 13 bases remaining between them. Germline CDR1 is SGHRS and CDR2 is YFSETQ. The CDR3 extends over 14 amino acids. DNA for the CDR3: TGCGCCAGCAGCTTCGGGGGAACCCAGGAGACCCAGTACTTC. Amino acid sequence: CASSFGGTQETQYF.

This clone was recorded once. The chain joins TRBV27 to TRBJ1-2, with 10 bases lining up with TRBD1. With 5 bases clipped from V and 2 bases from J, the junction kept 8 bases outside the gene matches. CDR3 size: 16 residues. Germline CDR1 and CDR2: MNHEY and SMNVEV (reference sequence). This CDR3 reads CASSEIRDRGNYGYTF. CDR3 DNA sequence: TGTGCCAGCAGTGAAATCCGGGACAGGGGAAACTATGGCTACACCTTC.